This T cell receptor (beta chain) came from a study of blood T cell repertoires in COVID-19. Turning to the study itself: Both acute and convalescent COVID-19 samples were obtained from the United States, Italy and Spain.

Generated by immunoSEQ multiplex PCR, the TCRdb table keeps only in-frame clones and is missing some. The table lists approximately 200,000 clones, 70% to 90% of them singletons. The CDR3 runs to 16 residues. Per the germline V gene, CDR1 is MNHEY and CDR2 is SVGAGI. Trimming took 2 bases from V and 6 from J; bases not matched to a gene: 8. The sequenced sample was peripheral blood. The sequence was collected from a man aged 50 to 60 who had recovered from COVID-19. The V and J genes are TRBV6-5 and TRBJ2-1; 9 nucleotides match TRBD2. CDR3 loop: CASSYLAGNIANEQFF. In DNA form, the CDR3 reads TGTGCCAGCAGTTACCTAGCGGGAAATATAGCCAATGAGCAGTTCTTC.